Listed here are 5 T cell receptor beta chains from one sample, sequenced in a study of tumor-infiltrating lymphocytes in primary liver carcinoma (dated by TCRdb to about 2017). RNA from unsorted whole blood was extracted with TRIzol reagent, and germline DNA was obtained with the DNeasy Blood & Tissue kit. TCRdb shows the sequencer as Illumina HiSeq 2500. TCRbeta-specific cDNA was reverse-transcribed from about 520 ng total RNA using a constant-region primer and ProtoScript II reverse transcriptase. TCRbeta libraries were built with three nested multiplex PCR rounds, a slightly modified ARM-PCR procedure. The first two PCR rounds used multiplex TRBV1-TRBV30 forward primers with a Cbeta reverse primer, each for 10 to 11 cycles. TCRdb trimmed public reads at Q25 via fastp, called clones via MiXCR and kept in-frame beta chains. CDR3 protein duplicates are merged, each entry listing the most common genes and DNA. The table for this sample lists approximately 310,000 distinct CDR3 sequences; about 62% of them were counted only once. The ten largest clones capture approximately 9.4% of the sample.

The source material was peripheral blood. These receptors originate from a man in his forties or fifties with primary liver carcinoma and hepatitis B virus infection.

As concerns this clonotype: Possible read error: a much larger clone is one base away. V is TRBV12-3 or TRBV12-4 and J is TRBJ2-7, with TRBD2 as a possible D gene (6 bases). The CDR3 runs 13 residues. The CDR3 loop is CANSLRESYEQYF. CDR3 sequence (DNA): TGTGCCAACAGTTTACGGGAGTCCTACGAGCAGTACTTC.

The rearrangement links TRBV5-1 to TRBJ1-4, with TRBD1 matching 8 bases. The CDR3 extends over 14 amino acids. Trimming took 4 bases from V and 7 from J; bases not matched to a gene: 6. In germline, CDR1 is SGHRS, CDR2 YFSETQ. CDR3 in amino acids: CASSLTGEAEKLFF. For the CDR3, the DNA is TGCGCCAGCAGCCTGACAGGGGAAGCTGAAAAACTGTTTTTT.

The sample holds a few counts of this clonotype. This rearrangement joins TRBV5-4 to TRBJ2-3; 7 bases map to TRBD2. Germline CDR1 reads SGHNT; CDR2 reads YYREEE (reference sequence). This CDR3 is 16 amino acids long. V gave up 4 bases and J gave up 2 bases; unmatched junction bases: 10. The CDR3: CASSLGLVGDTDTQYF. Written as DNA, the CDR3 is TGTGCCAGCAGCCTTGGACTAGTGGGCGACACAGATACGCAGTATTTT. The variable domain in full, with the rest retrieved from reference TRBV5-4 and TRBJ2-3, is ETGVTQSPTHLIKTRGQQVTLRCSSQSGHNTVSWYQQALGQGPQFIFQYYREEENGRGNFPPRFSGLQFPNYSSELNVNALELDDSALYLCASSLGLVGDTDTQYFGPGTRLTVL.

A note on this clonotype: This may come from a read error, since a much larger clone is one base off. The chain recombines TRBV4-1 with TRBJ1-5; D is uncertain. The tail of the sequence fits TRBJ2-3 better, so the J call may be wrong. The CDR3 covers 12 residues. Germline V gene lookup returns CDR1 MGHRA and CDR2 YSYEKL. CDR3 bases: TGCGCCAGCAGCCAAGATGACCAGCCCCAGTATTTT. It codes for CASSQDDQPQYF.

This clonotype showed up just once. The chain combines TRBV10-3 with TRBJ2-7; the match to TRBD2 covers 15 bases. The CDR3 spans 16 residues. Germline V lookup: CDR1 ENHRY, CDR2 SYGVKD. V trimming: 5 bases; J trimming: 6 bases; junction bases outside the gene matches: 8. DNA for the CDR3: TGTGCCATCAGTTCGGGACTAGCGGGAGGAGGTGGCGAGCAGTACTTC. Amino acids: CAISSGLAGGGGEQYF.